This T cell receptor beta chain was profiled in a study of T cell repertoires in cytomegalovirus infection. V shed 1 base, J shed 7 bases, and the junction held 10 bases outside the gene matches. The CDR3 is made up of 16 amino acids. Germline assignment: CDR1 SGHVS and CDR2 FNYEAQ. MiXCR was run by TCRdb on the reads, yielding one entry per CDR3 protein. This table holds fewer than 200,000 distinct CDR3 sequences, approximately 14% found once. At least ten counts were recorded for this clonotype. Sequencing input: PBMCs. This TCR came from a human donor in good health (CMV status not recorded). Some clones in this sample may be carry-over from other donors' samples. The V and J genes are TRBV7-6 and TRBJ2-1, with 7 bases aligning to TRBD2. In nucleotides, the CDR3 is TGTGCCAGCAGCTTAGGTCTCCCGGGGGGACTGAATGAGCAGTTCTTC. This gives the protein CASSLGLPGGLNEQFF.